This is a list of T cell receptor beta chains from one sample in a study of T cell changes during pregnancy in multiple sclerosis. Generated by immunoSEQ multiplex PCR, the TCRdb table keeps only in-frame clones and is missing some. The table shows about 68,000 clones, with 92% occurring only once. The sequenced sample was peripheral blood, obtained after pregnancy. The receptors shown here come from a female donor in good health, enrolled as a control in a pregnancy study. The CDR3 runs from the conserved cysteine through the conserved F or W. Where a row states a size, it is once, few, many or the class of an expanded clone; other rows omit it.

TRBJ1-5 | TRBV5-6 | once | CASSFRTTQPQHF
TRBJ2-5 | TRBV11-2 | - | CASSLRLAILETQYF
TRBJ1-5 | TRBV2 | - | CASSEGGGYSNQPQHF
TRBJ1-6 | TRBV25-1 | - | CASRGRLNNSPLHF
TRBJ1-1 | TRBV6-5 | - | CASTLGGGGGTEAFF
TRBJ1-4 | TRBV28 | - | CASSPGPGQGDLSEKLFF
TRBJ2-1 | TRBV4-3 | - | CASSQDLIGTSGIYNEQFF
TRBJ2-3 | TRBV29-1 | - | CSVLAGGSYTQYF
TRBJ1-3 | TRBV7-2 | - | CASSLEVHRSSGNTIYF
TRBJ2-7 | TRBV11-2 | - | CASSRTISAVSYEQYF
TRBJ1-5 | TRBV28 | - | CASSLLPEGNQPQHF
TRBJ2-3 | TRBV6-4 | once | CASSDSLAGTDTQYF
TRBJ2-7 | TRBV7-9 | - | CASTSPTSGLFYEQYF
TRBJ1-4 | TRBV11-2 | - | CASSLSGQTNEKLFF
TRBJ2-5 | TRBV11-2 | - | CASSLVPQETQYF
TRBJ1-1 | TRBV28 | - | CASSPPWRNTEAFF
TRBJ2-1 | TRBV6-1 | - | CASSVLPGDSYNEQFF
TRBJ1-5 | TRBV2 | - | CASTEGGYSNQPQHF
TRBJ1-4 | TRBV6-1 | - | CASRVTVNEKLFF
TRBJ1-5 | TRBV6-5 | - | CASSYSLAGNQPQHF
TRBJ1-1 | TRBV7-3 | - | CASSPQGGTEAFF
TRBJ2-3 | TRBV7-2 | - | CASSSLLVVSTDTQYF
TRBJ2-5 | TRBV14 | - | CASSHYWGGSETQYF
TRBJ2-7 | TRBV5-6 | - | CASSARLAGGLKQYF
TRBJ2-1 | TRBV7-9 | - | CASSLVAGGPYNEQFF
TRBJ2-3 | TRBV5-1 | - | CASWGLAGVEDTQYF